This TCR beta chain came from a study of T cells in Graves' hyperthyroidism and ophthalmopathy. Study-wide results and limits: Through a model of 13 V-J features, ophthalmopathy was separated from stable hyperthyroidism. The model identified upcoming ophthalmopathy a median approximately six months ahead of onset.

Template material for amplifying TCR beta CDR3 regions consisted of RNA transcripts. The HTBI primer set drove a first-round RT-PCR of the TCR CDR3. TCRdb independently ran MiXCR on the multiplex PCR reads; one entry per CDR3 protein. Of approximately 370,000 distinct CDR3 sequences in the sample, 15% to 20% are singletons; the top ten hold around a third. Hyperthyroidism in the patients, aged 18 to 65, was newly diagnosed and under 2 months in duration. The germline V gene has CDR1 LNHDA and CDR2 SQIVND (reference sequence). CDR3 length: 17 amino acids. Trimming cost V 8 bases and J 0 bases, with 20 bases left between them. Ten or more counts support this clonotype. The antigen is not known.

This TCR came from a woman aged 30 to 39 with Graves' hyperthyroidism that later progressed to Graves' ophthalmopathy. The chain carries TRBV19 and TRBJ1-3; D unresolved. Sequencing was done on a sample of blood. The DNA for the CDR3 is TGTGCCAGTTCCCCCGGGCCAGCCCTACTCTCTGGAAACACCATATATTTT. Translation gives CASSPGPALLSGNTIYF.